Reported below is one TCR beta chain. What it recognizes is unknown. Then a second PCR, running roughly 7 to 11 cycles, was carried out with a sample-barcoded 5' primer and a J-beta primer mix. TCRdb re-called the 5' RACE reads through MiXCR, storing one row per CDR3 protein. In the table there are 1.8 million or so distinct CDR3 sequences, roughly 43% of which are singletons. The sample comes from a study of blood T cells in healthy people across ages. Study-level findings and limits: Roughly linear age-related decline in beta diversity appeared, significant by age roughly 40. For the donors, CMV status was unknown and possibly confounded expanded clonotype changes. It was held that the diversity estimates obtained from one million T cells were underestimates.

Peripheral blood from each donor was collected in a volume of about 9.9 milliliters. CDR3 size: 18 residues. Germline CDR1 SGHRS, CDR2 YFSETQ. V lost 3 bases and J lost 0; bases outside the gene matches: 7. The J gene is TRBJ2-1, the V gene TRBV5-1, with TRBD2 matching 12 bases. The TCR comes from a human donor in good health. The specimen was blood. The CDR3 nucleotides are TGCGCCAGCAGCTCCCAGCTAGCGGGGGGGCCCTCCTACAATGAGCAGTTCTTC. The encoded protein is CASSSQLAGGPSYNEQFF.